This T cell receptor (beta chain) was sequenced for a study of shared clonotypes between healthy human individuals. Study conclusions and caveats: A limitation of the genetic and exposure-history diversity represented arose from few donors. Estimated richness was generally greater in naive than memory subsets.

Nashville, Tennessee was home to all donors, each a Caucasian adult. In germline, CDR1 is SGHDT, CDR2 YYEEEE. This CDR3 contains 15 residues. V lost 4 bases, J lost 5 bases, and 18 bases lay in between. Measured with immunoSEQ multiplex PCR; TCRdb has only the in-frame clones, and not every one. This table holds 1.4 million or so clones, approximately 98.5% found once. Comments on this clone: Antigen: not known.

Source material: naive CD4+ T cells sorted from blood. The subset: CD45RA+ positively selected. This receptor was taken from a young man in good health. The chain combines TRBV5-6 with TRBJ1-1; D unclear. The CDR3 loop is CASSPRTGARTEAFF. Written as DNA, the CDR3 is TGTGCCAGCAGCCCCCGGACGGGCGCGAGGACTGAAGCTTTCTTT.